This T cell receptor (beta chain) is from a study of blood T cell repertoires in COVID-19. Per the study methods: Estimates of nucleated cell counts were drawn from the amplification of reference gene primers. Generated by immunoSEQ multiplex PCR, the TCRdb table keeps only in-frame clones and is missing some. That table is the source of V, J and clone size, and D and trimming were worked out from the DNA. Among 200,000 to 250,000 clones, 80% to 90% were seen once, and the ten largest hold 9.5% to 10%. Trimming removed 6 bases at V and 7 bases at J, with 12 bases between. This CDR3 is built from 12 residues.

The rearrangement links TRBV12-3 or TRBV12-4 to TRBJ2-5; no definite D call. This sequence originates from a man aged 45 to 65 with active or convalescent COVID-19. Sequencing was carried out using peripheral blood. The CDR3 DNA sequence: TGTGCCAGCAGCCCCAACGCTAGGACCCAGTACTTC. It translates to CASSPNARTQYF.